A selection of T cell receptor beta chains follows, all from one sample in a study of read filtering for tumor transcriptome and immune sequencing. TCRdb re-called the reads through MiXCR, storing one row per CDR3 protein. The table shows roughly 60,000 distinct CDR3 sequences, with about 20% occurring only once. The sequenced material came from a population of CD138-negative cells sorted from bone marrow. The receptors shown here come from a donor aged 40 or older with multiple myeloma. CDR3s include the opening cysteine and the closing phenylalanine or tryptophan. A D gene is named only where the DNA matches it firmly. A clone size is listed for some rows: how often the clone was seen (once, few, many), or a class if it is expanded.

j_call	clone_size	d_call	v_call	cdr3_aa	cdr3_nt
TRBJ2-1	many	.	TRBV7-2	CASSLGTTTYNEQFF	TGTGCCAGCAGCTTAGGGACTACAACCTACAATGAGCAGTTCTTC
TRBJ2-3	few	TRBD1	TRBV20-1	CSGAGGTDTQYF	TGCAGTGGAGCAGGGGGAACAGATACGCAGTATTTT
TRBJ2-7	many	TRBD1	TRBV10-1	CASSERGTGTYEQYF	TGCGCCAGCAGTGAGCGTGGGACAGGGACCTACGAGCAGTACTTC
TRBJ1-1	many	.	TRBV28	CASSFGDRLTEAFF	TGTGCCAGCAGTTTCGGAGACAGGCTCACTGAAGCTTTCTTT
TRBJ2-5	many	TRBD1	TRBV4-1	CASSQDRTGGWETQYF	TGCGCCAGCAGCCAAGATAGAACAGGGGGCTGGGAGACCCAGTACTTC
TRBJ2-1	many	.	TRBV12-3/TRBV12-4	CATKPSSYNEQFF	TGTGCCACCAAACCTAGCTCCTACAATGAGCAGTTCTTC
TRBJ1-6	many	TRBD1	TRBV20-1	CSAGDQGAFTSSYNSPLHF	TGCAGTGCTGGGGACCAGGGGGCTTTCACGAGCTCCTATAATTCACCCCTCCACTTT
TRBJ2-3	many	TRBD1	TRBV5-1	CASSLFSPGQGTDTQYF	TGCGCCAGCAGCTTGTTTTCCCCGGGACAGGGAACAGATACGCAGTATTTT
TRBJ2-7	.	.	TRBV25-1	CASSESGTHSYEQYF	TGTGCCAGCAGTGAATCCGGGACACACTCCTACGAGCAGTACTTC
TRBJ2-2	.	TRBD2	TRBV5-1	CASSFGLAVSTGELFF	TGCGCCAGCAGCTTTGGACTAGCAGTAAGCACCGGGGAGCTGTTTTTT
TRBJ2-1	.	.	TRBV11-2	CASSPEGVAETYNEQFF	TGCGCCAGCAGCCCCGAGGGGGTGGCGGAAACTTACAATGAGCAGTTCTTC
TRBJ2-2	many	.	TRBV2	CAPRREAGELFF	TGTGCCCCCCGCCGGGAAGCCGGGGAGCTGTTTTTT
TRBJ2-7	many	.	TRBV27	CASSLGGPRETENEQYF	TGTGCCAGCAGTTTAGGAGGCCCCCGGGAAACGGAAAACGAGCAGTACTTC
TRBJ2-1	many	.	TRBV7-9	CASSLGGLELGNEQFF	TGTGCCAGCAGCTTAGGGGGGTTGGAGTTAGGCAATGAGCAGTTCTTC
TRBJ2-1	many	.	TRBV20-1	CSARGEGRGYSYNEQFF	TGCAGTGCTAGAGGGGAGGGGAGGGGGTATTCCTACAATGAGCAGTTCTTC
TRBJ1-6	many	TRBD1	TRBV5-1	CASSYGTGDNSPLHF	TGCGCCAGCAGCTACGGGACAGGGGATAATTCACCCCTCCACTTT
TRBJ2-3	.	.	TRBV29-1	CSVGKVGNIGTDTQYF	TGCAGCGTGGGCAAAGTAGGGAATATAGGCACAGATACGCAGTATTTT
TRBJ2-7	many	TRBD1	TRBV29-1	CSASGTGSGEQYF	TGCAGCGCTTCCGGGACAGGGTCGGGCGAGCAGTACTTC
TRBJ1-1	many	TRBD1	TRBV5-1	CASRGTGGFHTEAFF	TGCGCCAGCAGAGGGACAGGGGGCTTTCACACTGAAGCTTTCTTT
TRBJ1-1	.	.	TRBV15	CATSVPQGRAVF	TGTGCCACCAGCGTCCCACAGGGTAGGGCTGTCTTT
TRBJ2-1	few	TRBD2	TRBV20-1	CSAERRAGDWYNEQFF	TGCAGTGCTGAGAGGCGGGCGGGAGACTGGTACAATGAGCAGTTCTTC
TRBJ2-1	.	TRBD2	TRBV10-3	CSISESGLAGGNNEQLF	TGTTCCATCAGTGAGTCGGGTTTGGCGGGAGGGAACAATGAGCAGCTCTTC
TRBJ2-5	few	.	TRBV20-1	CSARENSGETQYF	TGCAGTGCTAGAGAGAACAGTGGGGAGACCCAGTACTTC
TRBJ2-1	few	.	TRBV20-1	CSPSAYNEQFF	TGCAGTCCATCGGCGTACAATGAGCAGTTCTTC
TRBJ2-6	.	TRBD1	TRBV4-1	CASSFRDRDFSGANVLTF	TGCGCCAGCAGCTTCCGGGACAGGGACTTCTCTGGGGCCAACGTCCTGACTTTC
TRBJ2-3	many	TRBD2	TRBV10-3	CAISERAGVADTQYF	TGTGCCATCAGTGAGAGAGCGGGAGTAGCAGATACGCAGTATTTT
TRBJ1-4	many	.	TRBV5-6	CASSLGRREKLFF	TGTGCCAGCAGCTTGGGCCGTCGTGAAAAACTGTTTTTT
TRBJ2-1	many	.	TRBV10-2	CASRDGPNEQFF	TGCGCCAGCAGGGACGGCCCCAATGAGCAGTTCTTC
TRBJ2-1	many	TRBD2	TRBV7-9	CASSLRTSYNEQFF	TGTGCCAGCAGCCTTAGGACTAGTTACAATGAGCAGTTCTTC
TRBJ2-5	many	TRBD1	TRBV5-1	CASSTLNRDRGLGETQYF	TGCGCCAGCAGCACGCTGAACCGGGACAGGGGCCTCGGAGAGACCCAGTACTTC
TRBJ1-5	many	TRBD1	TRBV20-1	CSASGGQPQHF	TGCAGTGCTTCAGGGGGTCAGCCCCAGCATTTT
TRBJ2-7	.	.	TRBV5-1	CASRTQTIGGYEQYF	TGCGCCAGCAGAACTCAGACTATCGGGGGTTACGAGCAGTACTTC
TRBJ2-1	.	TRBD2	TRBV28	CASSFPSGSGESYNEQFF	TGTGCCAGCAGTTTTCCCTCGGGTAGCGGGGAATCCTACAATGAGCAGTTCTTC
TRBJ1-1	.	.	TRBV7-8	CASTPSLGRGEAFF	TGTGCCAGCACCCCATCTTTAGGGCGGGGTGAAGCTTTCTTT
TRBJ2-7	many	.	TRBV11-3	CASSPPGSGGPYEQYF	TGTGCCAGCAGCCCCCCCGGGAGTGGGGGACCCTACGAGCAGTACTTC
TRBJ1-3	.	.	TRBV24-1	CASSDHRIGNTIYF	TGTGCCTCCAGTGACCACCGCATCGGAAACACCATATATTTT
TRBJ2-1	few	.	TRBV29-1	CSVEGVRGPSSYNEQFF	TGCAGCGTTGAAGGAGTGCGTGGGCCTAGCTCCTACAATGAGCAGTTCTTC
TRBJ1-1	many	TRBD1	TRBV11-2	CASSWENRGGTEAFF	TGTGCCAGCAGCTGGGAAAACAGGGGTGGCACTGAAGCTTTCTTT
TRBJ2-2	.	.	TRBV9	CASSVAGRHTVELFF	TGTGCCAGCAGCGTAGCTGGCAGACACACCGTGGAGCTGTTTTTT
TRBJ1-2	many	.	TRBV15	CATSFSPNYGYTF	TGTGCCACCAGCTTCTCACCTAACTATGGCTACACCTTC
TRBJ1-1	many	.	TRBV7-9	CASSSGYTEAFF	TGTGCCAGCAGCTCAGGGTACACTGAAGCTTTCTTT
TRBJ1-6	many	.	TRBV20-1	CSAEGRPNSPLHF	TGCAGTGCGGAAGGGAGGCCTAATTCACCCCTCCACTTT
TRBJ2-2	many	TRBD2	TRBV6-6	CASRMGLADTGELFF	TGTGCCAGCCGAATGGGACTAGCGGACACCGGGGAGCTGTTTTTT
TRBJ1-3	once	.	TRBV4-1	CASSQDKGSGNTIYF	TGCGCCAGCAGCCAAGATAAGGGATCTGGAAACACCATATATTTT
TRBJ2-1	many	.	TRBV29-1	CSVVANYNEQFF	TGCAGCGTTGTAGCGAACTACAATGAGCAGTTCTTC
TRBJ1-5	many	.	TRBV6-2/TRBV6-3	CASSYYGGGNQPQHF	TGTGCCAGCAGTTACTACGGGGGCGGCAATCAGCCCCAGCATTTT
TRBJ2-1	many	.	TRBV7-9	CASSFAGFDEQFF	TGTGCCAGCAGCTTTGCCGGGTTCGATGAGCAGTTCTTC
TRBJ2-1	many	TRBD2	TRBV13	CASSLRLAGEHNEQFF	TGTGCCAGCAGCCTGAGACTAGCGGGAGAGCACAATGAGCAGTTCTTC
TRBJ1-5	many	.	TRBV5-1	CASSLDGVGSQPQHF	TGCGCCAGCAGCTTGGATGGAGTGGGTTCTCAGCCCCAGCATTTT
TRBJ2-5	many	.	TRBV28	CASSLGGRETQYF	TGTGCCAGCAGTTTAGGGGGGCGAGAGACCCAGTACTTC
TRBJ1-5	.	.	TRBV6-5	CASGLRRGNQPQHF	TGTGCCAGCGGTCTTCGCCGGGGCAATCAGCCCCAGCATTTT
TRBJ2-1	.	.	TRBV12-3/TRBV12-4	CASGPSWGAYSEQFF	TGTGCCAGCGGCCCCTCGTGGGGGGCCTACAGTGAGCAGTTCTTC
TRBJ1-5	few	.	TRBV24-1	CATSDAEPGGNQPQHF	TGTGCCACCAGTGATGCGGAACCGGGTGGCAATCAGCCCCAGCATTTT
TRBJ2-7	many	.	TRBV30	CAWNLVRGSYEQYF	TGTGCCTGGAATCTAGTACGAGGGAGCTACGAGCAGTACTTC
TRBJ1-4	many	TRBD1	TRBV7-6	CASSSGTGGFNEKLFF	TGTGCCAGCAGCTCGGGGACAGGGGGCTTTAATGAAAAACTGTTTTTT
TRBJ2-1	.	.	TRBV30	CAWRPVYEQFF	TGTGCCTGGAGACCGGTATACGAGCAGTTCTTC
TRBJ1-6	many	TRBD1	TRBV4-1	CASSRQGTNSPLHF	TGCGCCAGCAGCCGACAGGGCACCAATTCACCCCTCCACTTT